This passage covers 27 T cell receptor beta chains from one sample sequenced in a study of cytomegalovirus exposure and HLA in healthy donors. The study ran its PCR with 60 Vbeta and 13 Jbeta primers. The table came from immunoSEQ multiplex PCR; TCRdb's copy has only in-frame clones and leaves some out. This table holds about 250,000 clones, 80% to 95% found once. Input material: PBMCs. These receptors originate from a girl between 2 and 10 years old in good health and CMV-seronegative.

The count of this clone is one. This chain links TRBV5-1 with TRBJ2-3; 10 positions match TRBD2. Trimming took 3 bases from V and 0 from J; bases not matched to a gene: 10. Germline CDR1 reads SGHRS; CDR2 reads YFSETQ. The CDR3 is 18 amino acids. The CDR3 DNA reads TGCGCCAGCAGCTGGGATACTAGCGGGGACCTTAGCACAGATACGCAGTATTTT. It yields the protein CASSWDTSGDLSTDTQYF. The entire variable domain, with the rest obtained from reference TRBV5-1 and TRBJ2-3, is as follows: KAGVTQTPRYLIKTRGQQVTLSCSPISGHRSVSWYQQTPGQGLQFLFEYFSETQRNKGNFPGRFSGRQFSNSRSEMNVSTLELGDSALYLCASSWDTSGDLSTDTQYFGPGTRLTVL.

The CDR3 sequence is CASRFRGREQYF. The CDR3 DNA reads as TGTGCAAGTCGCTTCCGTGGGCGTGAGCAGTACTTC. The chain combines TRBV12-2 with TRBJ2-5; the table's D call TRBD1 went unverified against the DNA. TRBV12-2 is termed a pseudogene. The length of the CDR3 is 12 residues.

V gene TRBV9 combines with J gene TRBJ2-4; D uncertain. V lost 0 bases, J lost 0 bases, and 10 bases lay in between. The CDR3 has 16 amino acids. Germline V gene sequence: CDR1 SGDLS, CDR2 YYNGEE. CDR3 sequence: CASSVGGDLAKNIQYF. CDR3 in DNA: TGTGCCAGCAGCGTAGGCGGCGATCTAGCCAAAAACATTCAGTACTTC.

The chain recombines TRBV5-6 with TRBJ1-1; D possibly corresponds to TRBD1 (6 bases). The CDR3 is 14 amino acids. Germline values: CDR1 SGHDT, CDR2 YYEEEE. V gave up 1 base and J gave up 11 bases, with 18 bases separating them. This CDR3 reads CASSLRPIQGAAFF. For the CDR3, the DNA is TGTGCCAGCAGCTTGCGCCCTATACAGGGTGCCGCTTTCTTT.

The chain joins TRBV19 to TRBJ2-7, with D tentatively TRBD2 (5 bases). The CDR3 covers 15 residues. Germline V lookup: CDR1 LNHDA, CDR2 SQIVND (reference sequence). V shed 3 bases and J shed 7 bases, with 19 bases lying between them. CDR3 nucleotide sequence: TGTGCCAGTAGTATTTTGGACTCCAGTCGAGGAGAGCAGTACTTC. It codes for CASSILDSSRGEQYF.

V and J are TRBV6-5 and TRBJ1-2, with D possibly matching TRBD1 (5 bases). Trimming took 7 bases from V and 4 from J, leaving 13 bases between them. Per the germline V gene, CDR1 is MNHEY and CDR2 is SVGAGI. The CDR3 is 13 amino acids. CDR3 sequence: CASTTGGPYGYTF. CDR3 sequence (DNA): TGTGCCAGCACCACGGGGGGACCCTATGGCTACACCTTC.

The chain joins TRBV28 to TRBJ1-2; D perhaps matches TRBD1 (5 bases). V was cut by 7 bases and J by 7 bases, with 19 bases left in between. CDR1 is MDHEN, CDR2 SYDVKM, per germline. CDR3 length equals 14 residues. CDR3 protein: CASTRRDFGSGYTF. The CDR3 DNA follows: TGTGCCAGCACGCGACGGGACTTCGGTAGTGGCTACACCTTC.

The J gene is TRBJ1-4, the V gene TRBV28; D is perhaps TRBD1 (5 bases). This CDR3 spans 13 amino acids. CDR1 and CDR2 from the germline V gene are MDHEN and SYDVKM. V was cut by 3 bases and J by 13 bases, with 15 bases left in between. CDR3 residues: CASSFWQGMILFF. CDR3 DNA: TGTGCCAGCAGTTTTTGGCAGGGAATGATACTGTTTTTT.

V is TRBV4-1 and J is TRBJ2-1; TRBD2 matches at 10 bases. V trimming: 1 base; J trimming: 8 bases; junction bases outside the gene matches: 17. The CDR3 length is 19 residues. The germline V gene encodes CDR1 MGHRA and CDR2 YSYEKL. For the CDR3, the DNA is TGCGCCAGCAGCCAAGTGCCCGGGGGTAGCGGGAGGATGATTTATGAGCAGTTCTTC. Translated: CASSQVPGGSGRMIYEQFF.

J is TRBJ2-1 and V is TRBV5-4; possible D gene TRBD2, 5 bases. The CDR3 runs 12 residues. Trimming removed 6 bases at V and 10 bases at J, with 14 bases between. The germline gives CDR1 SGHNT, CDR2 YYREEE (reference sequence). The CDR3 protein is CASILPRGEQFF. The CDR3 DNA reads as TGTGCCAGCATCTTACCCCGAGGGGAGCAGTTCTTC.

This rearrangement joins TRBV5-1 to TRBJ2-7; 9 bases are shared with TRBD2. Germline V gene sequence: CDR1 SGHRS, CDR2 YFSETQ. This CDR3 comprises 15 residues. V shed 0 bases, J shed 3 bases, and the junction held 4 bases outside the gene matches. The CDR3 DNA follows: TGCGCCAGCAGCTTGGCTGGGACTAGCTACTACGAGCAGTACTTC. Its translation: CASSLAGTSYYEQYF.

The chain has TRBV5-8 and TRBJ2-7; maybe TRBD2 (5 bases). This CDR3 is built from 13 residues. V lost 7 bases and J 2 bases, leaving 13 bases between the germline ends. CDR1 is SGHTS, CDR2 YDEGEE, per germline. The chain's CDR3 is CASLLGSAYEQYF. The CDR3 coding sequence is TGTGCCAGCCTACTTGGTAGCGCCTACGAGCAGTACTTC.

The chain uses TRBV29-1 and TRBJ2-1; possibly TRBD1 for D (5 bases). Looked up from germline, CDR1 is SQVTM and CDR2 is ANQGSEA. CDR3 length: 12 residues. The V gene lost 5 bases and the J gene lost 3 bases, with 8 bases spanning the gap. This CDR3 is CSVLDSYNEQFF. The CDR3 bases are TGCAGCGTTCTCGACAGCTACAATGAGCAGTTCTTC.

This chain joins TRBV6-7 and TRBJ2-1; D remains ambiguous. TRBV6-7 has ORF status, its function being uncertain. V lost 2 bases to trimming and J lost 15 bases, with 11 bases between them. CDR3 length: 11 residues. This CDR3 reads CASSYGTDRFF. For the CDR3, the DNA is TGTGCCAGCAGTTACGGAACAGACCGGTTCTTC.

The V call is TRBV7-9, the J call TRBJ1-1, with TRBD1 identical over 7 bases. The CDR3 totals 15 residues. J gave up 7 bases and V 1 base, and 9 bases lay outside the gene matches. The germline V gene encodes CDR1 SEHNR and CDR2 FQNEAQ (reference sequence). CDR3 DNA: TGTGCCAGCAGCTTAGGTGAAGGTTGGGACAGTGAAGCTTTCTTT. Amino acids: CASSLGEGWDSEAFF. The full variable domain, its missing parts supplied by reference TRBV7-9 and TRBJ1-1, is DTGVSQNPRHKITKRGQNVTFRCDPISEHNRLYWYRQTLGQGPEFLTYFQNEAQLEKSRLLSDRFSAERPKGSFSTLEIQRTEQGDSAMYLCASSLGEGWDSEAFFGQGTRLTVV.

The J gene is TRBJ2-6, the V gene TRBV4-1, with unresolved D. CDR3 length equals 12 residues. Trimming left V 8 bases short and J 1 base short, with 3 bases between. CDR1 and CDR2 (germline): MGHRA, YSYEKL. The CDR3 region is CASLSGANVLTF. CDR3 nucleotides: TGCGCCAGCTTATCTGGGGCCAACGTCCTGACTTTC.

V and J are TRBV7-6 and TRBJ1-3; possible D gene TRBD1, 6 bases. V was trimmed by 1 base and J by 4 bases, leaving 14 bases between them. The CDR3 is 16 amino acids. CDR1 and CDR2 (germline): SGHVS, FNYEAQ. The chain's CDR3 is CASSLVAGAAGNTIYF. For the CDR3, the DNA is TGTGCCAGCAGCTTAGTCGCGGGGGCGGCCGGAAACACCATATATTTT.

A word on this clone: Distinct nucleotide sequences in the sample also encode this CDR3. The gene calls are TRBV2 and TRBJ2-3; 9 bases align to TRBD1. The CDR3 has 13 residues. CDR1 is SNHLY and CDR2 is FYNNEI in the germline V gene. Germline trimming cut 8 bases from V and 3 bases from J; bases unmatched to any gene: 3. CDR3 sequence (DNA): TGTGCCAGCCGGGACAGGGTAACAGATACGCAGTATTTT. Encoded protein: CASRDRVTDTQYF. The entire variable domain, with the rest obtained from reference TRBV2 and TRBJ2-3, is as follows: EPEVTQTPSHQVTQMGQEVILRCVPISNHLYFYWYRQILGQKVEFLVSFYNNEISEKSEIFDDQFSVERPDGSNFTLKIRSTKLEDSAMYFCASRDRVTDTQYFGPGTRLTVL.

A word on this clone: At one end, the junction sequence differs from germline, possibly due to a read error. The gene calls are TRBV19 and TRBJ2-7, with 11 nucleotides matching TRBD2. The germline CDR1 and CDR2 sequences are LNHDA and SQIVND (reference sequence). The CDR3 length is 17 residues. The CDR3 sequence is CASSEETRLAGMYVQYF. The CDR3 DNA follows: TGTGCCAGTAGTGAAGAGACCAGACTAGCGGGGATGTACGTGCAGTACTTC.

The chain links TRBV6-1 to TRBJ2-3, with a possible D match to TRBD2 (6 bases). V lost 5 bases, J lost 3 bases, and 12 bases lay in between. CDR1 is MNHNS, CDR2 SASEGT, per germline. The CDR3 covers 14 residues. The CDR3 spells CASSLNGGTDTQYF. In DNA, the CDR3 is TGTGCCAGCAGTCTCAACGGGGGAACAGATACGCAGTATTTT.

The V gene is TRBV5-1, the J gene TRBJ2-7; 8 nucleotides align to TRBD1. This CDR3 comprises 15 residues. Unmatched junction bases numbered 15, after V lost 7 bases and J lost 6 bases. Germline values: CDR1 SGHRS, CDR2 YFSETQ. DNA of the CDR3: TGCGCCAGCGAGACTGGGGCAGGGGGCAATTTCGAGCAGTACTTC. Amino acid sequence: CASETGAGGNFEQYF. The full variable domain, with the rest looked up from reference TRBV5-1 and TRBJ2-7, is KAGVTQTPRYLIKTRGQQVTLSCSPISGHRSVSWYQQTPGQGLQFLFEYFSETQRNKGNFPGRFSGRQFSNSRSEMNVSTLELGDSALYLCASETGAGGNFEQYFGPGTRLTVT.

Regarding this clone: The junction departs from germline at one end; a sequencing error may be responsible. The V gene is TRBV19, the J gene TRBJ1-2, with D hard to call. This CDR3 comprises 12 residues. Looked up from germline, CDR1 is LNHDA and CDR2 is SQIVND (reference sequence). CDR3 residues: CASSPPNYGYTF. CDR3 sequence (DNA): TGTGCCAGTAGTCCGCCTAATTATGGCTACACCTTC. Supplemented by reference TRBV19 and TRBJ1-2, the full variable domain reads DGGITQSPKYLFRKEGQNVTLSCEQNLNHDAMYWYRQDPGQGLRLIYYSQIVNDFQKGDIAEGYSVSREKKESFPLTVTSAQKNPTAFYLCASSPPNYGYTFGSGTRLTVV.

This chain joins TRBV6-1 and TRBJ2-7, with TRBD2 matching over 12 bases. This CDR3 region has 15 residues. With 3 bases clipped from V and 7 bases from J, the junction kept 7 bases outside the gene matches. Germline assignment: CDR1 MNHNS and CDR2 SASEGT. Written as DNA, the CDR3 is TGTGCCAGCAGTGACAGAGGACTAGCGGGAACTGAGCAGTACTTC. Protein product: CASSDRGLAGTEQYF.

The rearrangement uses TRBV13 and TRBJ2-3, with 15 bases fitting TRBD2. Germline-derived CDR1 and CDR2 are PRHDT and FYEKMQ (reference sequence). This CDR3 region has 18 residues. The ends lost 1 base at V and 2 bases at J; junction bases unmatched: 4. The CDR3 DNA follows: TGTGCCAGCAGCTTAGTAGGGACTAGCGGGGGGCTCACAGATACGCAGTATTTT. It specifies CASSLVGTSGGLTDTQYF.

This sequence joins TRBV18 and TRBJ2-1; D may be TRBD1 (6 bases). Germline values: CDR1 KGHSH, CDR2 LQKENI. This CDR3 spans 16 amino acids. The V end was cut by 2 bases, the J end by 4 bases, with 15 bases between. The CDR3 nucleotides read TGTGCCAGCTCACCAAAAGACAGGAATCGGTACAATGAGCAGTTCTTC. This sequence encodes CASSPKDRNRYNEQFF.

The chain carries TRBV7-2 and TRBJ2-5; D is unresolved. CDR1 SGHTA and CDR2 FQGNSA come from the germline V gene. V dropped 5 bases and J dropped 5 bases, with 9 bases sitting between them. The CDR3 runs to 12 residues. The CDR3 coding sequence is TGTGCCAGCAGCAAGGAGTCGGAGACCCAGTACTTC. Residues: CASSKESETQYF.

The genes are TRBV4-2 and TRBJ2-2; 13 nucleotides line up with TRBD2. V lost 4 bases, J lost 0 bases, and 2 bases stayed unmatched. This CDR3 has 17 residues. Germline CDR1 is LGHNA and CDR2 is YNFKEQ. CDR3 sequence: CASSLGLAGTNTGELFF. The CDR3 DNA reads TGTGCCAGCAGCCTGGGACTAGCGGGGACGAACACCGGGGAGCTGTTTTTT.